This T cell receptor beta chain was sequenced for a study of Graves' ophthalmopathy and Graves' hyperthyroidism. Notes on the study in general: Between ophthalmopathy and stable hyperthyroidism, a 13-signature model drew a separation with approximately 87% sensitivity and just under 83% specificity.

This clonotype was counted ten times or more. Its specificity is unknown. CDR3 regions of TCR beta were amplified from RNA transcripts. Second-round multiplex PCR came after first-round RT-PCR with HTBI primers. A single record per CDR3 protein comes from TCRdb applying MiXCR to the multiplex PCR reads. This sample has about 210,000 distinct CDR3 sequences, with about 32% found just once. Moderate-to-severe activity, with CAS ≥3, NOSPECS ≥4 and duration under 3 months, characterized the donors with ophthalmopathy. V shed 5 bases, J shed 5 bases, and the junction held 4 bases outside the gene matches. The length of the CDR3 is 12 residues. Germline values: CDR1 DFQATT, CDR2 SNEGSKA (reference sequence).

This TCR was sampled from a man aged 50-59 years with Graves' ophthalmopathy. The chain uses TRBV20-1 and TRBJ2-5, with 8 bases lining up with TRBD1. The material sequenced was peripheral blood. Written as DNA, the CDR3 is TGCAGTGCTGTCAGGGGGCCGGAGACCCAGTACTTC. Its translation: CSAVRGPETQYF.